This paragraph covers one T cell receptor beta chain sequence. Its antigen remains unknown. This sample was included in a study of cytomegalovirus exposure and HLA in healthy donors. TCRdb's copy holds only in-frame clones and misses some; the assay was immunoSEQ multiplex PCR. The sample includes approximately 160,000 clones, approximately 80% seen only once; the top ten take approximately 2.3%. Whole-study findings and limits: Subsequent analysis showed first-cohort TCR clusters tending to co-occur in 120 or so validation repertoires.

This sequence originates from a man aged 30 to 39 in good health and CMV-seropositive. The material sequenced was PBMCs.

The CDR3 DNA sequence: TGTGCCAGCAGCTTGACAGGGACAGGAGTCCACAATGAGCAGTTCTTC. It is translated as CASSLTGTGVHNEQFF. The rearrangement joins TRBV5-4 to TRBJ2-1, with 8 bases identical to TRBD1. V lost 1 base to trimming and J lost 5 bases; unmatched junction nucleotides: 8. CDR1 is SGHNT, CDR2 YYREEE, per germline (reference sequence). CDR3 size: 16 residues.